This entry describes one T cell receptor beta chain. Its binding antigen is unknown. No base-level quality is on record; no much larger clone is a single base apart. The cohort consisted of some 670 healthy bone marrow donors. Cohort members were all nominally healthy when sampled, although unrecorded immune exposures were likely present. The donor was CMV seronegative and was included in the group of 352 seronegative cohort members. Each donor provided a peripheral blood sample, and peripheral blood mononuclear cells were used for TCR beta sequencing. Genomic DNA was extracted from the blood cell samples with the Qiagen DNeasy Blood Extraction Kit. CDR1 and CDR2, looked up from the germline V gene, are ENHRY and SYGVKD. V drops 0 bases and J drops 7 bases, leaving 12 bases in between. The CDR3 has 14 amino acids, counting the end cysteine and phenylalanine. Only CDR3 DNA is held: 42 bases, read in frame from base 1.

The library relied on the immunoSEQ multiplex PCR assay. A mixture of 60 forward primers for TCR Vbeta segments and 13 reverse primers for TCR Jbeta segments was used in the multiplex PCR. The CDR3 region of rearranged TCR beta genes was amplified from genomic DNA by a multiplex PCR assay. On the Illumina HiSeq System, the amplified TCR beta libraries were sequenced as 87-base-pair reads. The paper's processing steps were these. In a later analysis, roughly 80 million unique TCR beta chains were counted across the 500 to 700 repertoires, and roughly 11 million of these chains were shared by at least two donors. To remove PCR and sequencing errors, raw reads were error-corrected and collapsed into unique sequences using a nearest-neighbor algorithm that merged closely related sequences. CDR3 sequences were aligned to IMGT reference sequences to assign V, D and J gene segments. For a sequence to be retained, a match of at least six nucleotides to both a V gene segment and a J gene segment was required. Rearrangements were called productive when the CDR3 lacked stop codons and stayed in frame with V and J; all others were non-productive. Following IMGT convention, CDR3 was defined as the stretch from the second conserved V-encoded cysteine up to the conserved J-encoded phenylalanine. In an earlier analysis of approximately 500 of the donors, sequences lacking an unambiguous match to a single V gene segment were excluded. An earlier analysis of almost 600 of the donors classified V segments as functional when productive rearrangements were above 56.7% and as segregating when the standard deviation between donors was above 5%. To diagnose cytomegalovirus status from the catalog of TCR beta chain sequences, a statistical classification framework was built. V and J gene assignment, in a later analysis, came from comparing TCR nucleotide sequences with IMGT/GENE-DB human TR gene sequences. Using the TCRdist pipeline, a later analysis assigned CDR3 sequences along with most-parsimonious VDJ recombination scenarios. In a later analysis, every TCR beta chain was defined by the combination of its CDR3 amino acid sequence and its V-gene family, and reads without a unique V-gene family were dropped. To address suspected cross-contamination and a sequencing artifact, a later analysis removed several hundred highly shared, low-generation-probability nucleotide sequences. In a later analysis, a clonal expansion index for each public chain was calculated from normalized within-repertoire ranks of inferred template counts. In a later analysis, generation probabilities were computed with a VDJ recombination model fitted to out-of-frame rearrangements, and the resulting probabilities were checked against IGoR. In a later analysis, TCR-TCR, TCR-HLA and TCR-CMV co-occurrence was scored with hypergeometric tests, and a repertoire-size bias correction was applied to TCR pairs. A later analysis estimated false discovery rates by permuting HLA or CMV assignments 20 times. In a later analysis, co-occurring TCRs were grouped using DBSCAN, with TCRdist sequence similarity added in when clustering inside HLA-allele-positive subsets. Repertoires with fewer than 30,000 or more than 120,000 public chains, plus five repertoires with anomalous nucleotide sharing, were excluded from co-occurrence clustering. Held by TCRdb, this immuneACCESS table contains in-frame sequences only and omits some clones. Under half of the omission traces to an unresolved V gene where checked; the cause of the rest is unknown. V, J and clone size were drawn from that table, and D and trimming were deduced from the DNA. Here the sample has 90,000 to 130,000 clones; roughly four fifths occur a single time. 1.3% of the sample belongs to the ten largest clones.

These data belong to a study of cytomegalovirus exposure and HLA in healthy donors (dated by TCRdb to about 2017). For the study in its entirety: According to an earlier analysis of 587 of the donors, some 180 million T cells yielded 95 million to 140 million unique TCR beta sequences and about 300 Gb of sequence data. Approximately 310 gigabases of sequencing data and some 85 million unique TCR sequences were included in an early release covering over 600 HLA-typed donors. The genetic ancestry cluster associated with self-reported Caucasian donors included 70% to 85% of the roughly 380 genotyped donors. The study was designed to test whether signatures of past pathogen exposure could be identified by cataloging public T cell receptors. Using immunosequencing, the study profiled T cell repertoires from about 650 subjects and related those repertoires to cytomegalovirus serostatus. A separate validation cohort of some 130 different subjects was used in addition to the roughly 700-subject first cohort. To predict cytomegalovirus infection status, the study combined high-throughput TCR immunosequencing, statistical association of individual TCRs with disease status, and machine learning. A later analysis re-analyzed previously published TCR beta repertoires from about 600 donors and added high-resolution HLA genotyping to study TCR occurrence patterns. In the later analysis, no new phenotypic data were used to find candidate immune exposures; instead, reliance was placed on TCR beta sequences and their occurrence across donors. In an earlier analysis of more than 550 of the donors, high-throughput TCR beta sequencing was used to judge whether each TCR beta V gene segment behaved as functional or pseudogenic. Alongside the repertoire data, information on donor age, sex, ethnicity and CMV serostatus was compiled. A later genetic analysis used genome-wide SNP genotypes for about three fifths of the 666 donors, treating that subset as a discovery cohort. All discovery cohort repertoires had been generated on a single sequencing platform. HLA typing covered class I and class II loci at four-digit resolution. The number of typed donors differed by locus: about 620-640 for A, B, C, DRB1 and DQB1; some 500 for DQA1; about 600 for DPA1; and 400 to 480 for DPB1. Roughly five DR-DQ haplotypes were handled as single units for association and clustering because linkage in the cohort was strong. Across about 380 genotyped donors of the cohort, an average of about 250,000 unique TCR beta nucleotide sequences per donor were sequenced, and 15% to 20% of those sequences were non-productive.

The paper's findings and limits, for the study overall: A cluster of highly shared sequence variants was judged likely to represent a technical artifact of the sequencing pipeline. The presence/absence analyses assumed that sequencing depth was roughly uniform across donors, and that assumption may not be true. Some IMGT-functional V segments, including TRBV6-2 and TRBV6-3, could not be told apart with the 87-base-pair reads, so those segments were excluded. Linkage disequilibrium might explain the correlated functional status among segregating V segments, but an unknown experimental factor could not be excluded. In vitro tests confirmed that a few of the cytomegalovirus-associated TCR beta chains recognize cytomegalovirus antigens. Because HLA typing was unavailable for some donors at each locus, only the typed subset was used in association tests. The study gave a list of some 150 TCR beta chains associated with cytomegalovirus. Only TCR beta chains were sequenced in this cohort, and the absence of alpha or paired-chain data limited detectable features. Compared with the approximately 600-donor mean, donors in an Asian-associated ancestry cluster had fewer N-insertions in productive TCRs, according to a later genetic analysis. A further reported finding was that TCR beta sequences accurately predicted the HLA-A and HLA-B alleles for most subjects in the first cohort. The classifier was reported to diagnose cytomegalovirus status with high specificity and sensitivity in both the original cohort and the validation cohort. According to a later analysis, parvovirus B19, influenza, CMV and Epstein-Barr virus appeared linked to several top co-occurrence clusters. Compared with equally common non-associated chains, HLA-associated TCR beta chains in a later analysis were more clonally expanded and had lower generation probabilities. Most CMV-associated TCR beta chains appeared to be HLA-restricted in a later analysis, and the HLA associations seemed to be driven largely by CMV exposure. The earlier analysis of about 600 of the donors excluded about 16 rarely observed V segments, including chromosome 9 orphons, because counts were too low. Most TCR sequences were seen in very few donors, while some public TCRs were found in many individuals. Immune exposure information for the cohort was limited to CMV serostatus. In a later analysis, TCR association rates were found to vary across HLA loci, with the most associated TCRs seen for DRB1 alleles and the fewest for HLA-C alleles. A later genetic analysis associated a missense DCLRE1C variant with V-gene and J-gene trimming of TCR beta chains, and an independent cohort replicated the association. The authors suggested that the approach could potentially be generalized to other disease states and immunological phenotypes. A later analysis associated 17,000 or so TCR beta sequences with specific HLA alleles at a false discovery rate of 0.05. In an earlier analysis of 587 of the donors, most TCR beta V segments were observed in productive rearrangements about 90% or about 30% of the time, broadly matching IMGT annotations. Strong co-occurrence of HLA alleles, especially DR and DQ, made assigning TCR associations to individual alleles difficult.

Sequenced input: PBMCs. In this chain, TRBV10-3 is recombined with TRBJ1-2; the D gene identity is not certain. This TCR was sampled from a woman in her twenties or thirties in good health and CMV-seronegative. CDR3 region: CAISESLAQSGYTF. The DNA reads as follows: TGTGCCATCAGTGAGTCGTTGGCACAGAGTGGCTACACCTTC.